A single sample gave rise to the 9 T cell receptor beta chains below, sequenced in a study of blood T cell repertoires in COVID-19. Assay used: immunoSEQ multiplex PCR; TCRdb lists only in-frame clones, some missing. The sample has 95,000 to 100,000 clones; approximately 92% are singletons. Sequencing input: peripheral blood. These TCRs come from a man aged 50 to 59 with active COVID-19.

This chain connects TRBV6-5 to TRBJ2-7; weak D call: TRBD2 (6 bases). V was pared by 0 bases and J by 0 bases, with 6 bases between. This CDR3 is built from 14 residues. From germline, CDR1 is MNHEY and CDR2 SVGAGI. The CDR3 is CASSYSRGSYEQYF. CDR3 nucleotides: TGTGCCAGCAGTTACTCGCGGGGCTCCTACGAGCAGTACTTC.

The chain carries TRBV6-5 and TRBJ2-5; the D gene is possibly TRBD2 (6 bases). V was pared by 6 bases and J by 2 bases, with 16 bases between. Per germline, CDR1 MNHEY and CDR2 SVGAGI. This CDR3 region has 15 residues. The CDR3 protein is CASRIGGRVQETQYF. Written as DNA, the CDR3 is TGTGCCAGCAGAATCGGAGGGCGGGTTCAAGAGACCCAGTACTTC.

The V and J genes are TRBV5-6 and TRBJ2-1; 7 nucleotides agree with TRBD2. V lost 0 bases to trimming and J lost 6 bases; unmatched junction nucleotides: 12. Germline V gene sequence: CDR1 SGHDT, CDR2 YYEEEE. CDR3 length: 17 amino acids. The CDR3 is CASSLEWGPSGINEQFF. As DNA, the CDR3 is TGTGCCAGCAGCTTGGAGTGGGGCCCTAGCGGAATCAATGAGCAGTTCTTC.

The chain carries TRBV10-3 and TRBJ2-5; D may be TRBD2 (5 bases). Looked up from germline, CDR1 is ENHRY and CDR2 is SYGVKD. The CDR3 has 14 amino acids. Trimming cost V 7 bases and J 7 bases, with 19 bases left between them. The CDR3 DNA reads as TGTGCCATCAAGTCGGCCAACCTAGAGGGGACCCAGTACTTC. Translation: CAIKSANLEGTQYF.

The CDR3 bases are TGCGCCAGCAGCCAAGATGTAAGGGGCTATGGCTACACCTTC. Translated: CASSQDVRGYGYTF. The chain combines TRBV4-1 with TRBJ1-2; TRBD1 might be the D (5 bases). The CDR3 has 14 residues. CDR1 and CDR2 from the germline V gene are MGHRA and YSYEKL. V dropped 0 bases and J dropped 4 bases, with 9 bases sitting between them.

The chain has TRBV6-5 and TRBJ1-3; unclear D gene. CDR3 length: 14 residues. With 4 bases removed from V and 4 bases from J, the gap between germline ends came to 11 bases. Germline loops: CDR1 MNHEY, CDR2 SVGAGI. Here the CDR3 reads CASSSRLEGNTIYF. CDR3 sequence (DNA): TGTGCCAGCAGTTCCAGACTGGAAGGAAACACCATATATTTT.

This chain uses TRBV5-1 with TRBJ2-3; 7 positions match TRBD2. The CDR3 consists of 14 residues. Germline assignment: CDR1 SGHRS and CDR2 YFSETQ. V dropped 3 bases and J dropped 3; count of bases not matched to a gene: 4. The CDR3 loop reads CASSSGRGTDTQYF. The CDR3 DNA sequence: TGCGCCAGCAGCTCAGGGAGGGGTACAGATACGCAGTATTTT. The whole variable domain, remainder taken from reference TRBV5-1 and TRBJ2-3, is KAGVTQTPRYLIKTRGQQVTLSCSPISGHRSVSWYQQTPGQGLQFLFEYFSETQRNKGNFPGRFSGRQFSNSRSEMNVSTLELGDSALYLCASSSGRGTDTQYFGPGTRLTVL.

CDR3 amino acids: CASSHTSGRETQYF. CDR3 DNA sequence: TGTGCCAGCAGCCACACTAGCGGGAGAGAGACCCAGTACTTC. The rearrangement joins TRBV3-1 (or the pseudogene TRBV3-2) to TRBJ2-5; 11 bases align to TRBD2. The germline gives CDR1 LGHDT, CDR2 YNNKEL (reference sequence). After removal of 3 bases from V and 4 bases from J, the junction contained 1 base not matched to a gene. The CDR3 runs 14 residues.

The chain joins TRBV7-8 to TRBJ2-2; weak D call: TRBD2 (6 bases). The CDR3 spans 14 residues. In germline, CDR1 is SGHVS, CDR2 FQNEAQ. Trimming removed 8 bases from V and 5 bases from J, with 15 bases in between. CDR3 region: CASGGGAVTGELFF. CDR3 nucleotides: TGTGCCAGCGGCGGCGGGGCTGTGACCGGGGAGCTGTTTTTT.